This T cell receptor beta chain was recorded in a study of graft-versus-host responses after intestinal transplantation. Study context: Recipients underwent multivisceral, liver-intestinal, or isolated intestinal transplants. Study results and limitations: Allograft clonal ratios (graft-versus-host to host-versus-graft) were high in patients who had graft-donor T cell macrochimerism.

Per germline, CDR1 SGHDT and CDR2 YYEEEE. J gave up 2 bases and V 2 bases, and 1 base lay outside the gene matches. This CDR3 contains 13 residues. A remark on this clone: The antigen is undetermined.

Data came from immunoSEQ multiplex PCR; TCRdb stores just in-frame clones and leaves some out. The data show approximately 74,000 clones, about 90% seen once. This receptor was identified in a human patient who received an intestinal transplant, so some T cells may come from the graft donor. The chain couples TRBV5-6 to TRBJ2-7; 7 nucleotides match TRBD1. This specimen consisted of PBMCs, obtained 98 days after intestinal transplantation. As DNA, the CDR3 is TGTGCCAGCAGCTTTACAGGGGCCTACGAGCAGTACTTC. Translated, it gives CASSFTGAYEQYF.